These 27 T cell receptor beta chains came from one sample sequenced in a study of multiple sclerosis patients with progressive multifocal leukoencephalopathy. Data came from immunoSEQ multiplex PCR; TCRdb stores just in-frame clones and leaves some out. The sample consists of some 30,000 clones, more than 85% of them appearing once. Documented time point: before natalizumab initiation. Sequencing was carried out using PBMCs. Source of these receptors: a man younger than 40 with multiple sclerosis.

DNA for the CDR3: TGTGCCAGCAGCGAGACTAGTCGTGGGGCCAACGTCCTGACTTTC. Its translation is CASSETSRGANVLTF. The chain couples TRBV7-2 to TRBJ2-6; the D gene is possibly TRBD2 (6 bases). Germline CDR1 is SGHTA and CDR2 is FQGNSA. Trimming cost V 5 bases and J 3 bases, with 11 bases left between them. The CDR3 totals 15 residues.

The CDR3 loop reads CASSVDQGNTEAFF. The CDR3 bases are TGTGCCAGCAGCGTCGACCAGGGGAACACTGAAGCTTTCTTT. The rearrangement uses TRBV5-4 and TRBJ1-1, with D possibly being TRBD1 (5 bases). This CDR3 region has 14 residues. V was clipped by 4 bases and J by 1 base, with 11 bases between them. Per germline, CDR1 SGHNT and CDR2 YYREEE (reference sequence).

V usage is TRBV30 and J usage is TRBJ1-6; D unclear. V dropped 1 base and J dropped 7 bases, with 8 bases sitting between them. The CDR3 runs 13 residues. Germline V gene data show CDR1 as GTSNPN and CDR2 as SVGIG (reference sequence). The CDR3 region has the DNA TGTGCCTGGAGTGGCCAGGTGAATTCACCCCTCCACTTT. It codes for CAWSGQVNSPLHF. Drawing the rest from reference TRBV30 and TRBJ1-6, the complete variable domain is SQTIHQWPATLVQPVGSPLSLECTVEGTSNPNLYWYRQAAGRGLQLLFYSVGIGQISSEVPQNLSASRPQDRQFILSSKKLLLSDSGFYLCAWSGQVNSPLHFGNGTRLTVT.

CDR3 DNA sequence: TGTGCCAGCAGCCAGCAGGGCCTTGCAACTAATGAAAAACTGTTTTTT. Translation gives CASSQQGLATNEKLFF. The rearrangement uses TRBV4-2 and TRBJ1-4; possible D gene TRBD1, 5 bases. Per germline, CDR1 LGHNA and CDR2 YNFKEQ. The CDR3 runs to 16 residues. V lost 3 bases and J 0 bases, leaving 11 bases between the germline ends.

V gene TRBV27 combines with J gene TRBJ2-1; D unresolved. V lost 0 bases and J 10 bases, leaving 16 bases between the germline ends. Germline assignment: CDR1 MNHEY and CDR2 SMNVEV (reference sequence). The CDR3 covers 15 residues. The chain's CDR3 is CASSLSLLRVWEQFF. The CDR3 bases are TGTGCCAGCAGTTTATCTTTACTAAGGGTTTGGGAGCAGTTCTTC.

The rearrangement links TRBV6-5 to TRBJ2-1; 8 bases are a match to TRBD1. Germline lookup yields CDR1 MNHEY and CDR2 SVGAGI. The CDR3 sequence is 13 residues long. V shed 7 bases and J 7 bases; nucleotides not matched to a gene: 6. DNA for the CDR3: TGTGCCAGCAACAGACAGGGGCGGAATGAGCAGTTCTTC. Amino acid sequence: CASNRQGRNEQFF.

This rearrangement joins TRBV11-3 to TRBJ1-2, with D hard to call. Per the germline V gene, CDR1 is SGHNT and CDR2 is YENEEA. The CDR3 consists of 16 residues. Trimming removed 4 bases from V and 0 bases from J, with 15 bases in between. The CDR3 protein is CASSSEGRLANYGYTF. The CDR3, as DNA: TGTGCCAGCAGCTCCGAGGGCAGGTTAGCTAACTATGGCTACACCTTC.

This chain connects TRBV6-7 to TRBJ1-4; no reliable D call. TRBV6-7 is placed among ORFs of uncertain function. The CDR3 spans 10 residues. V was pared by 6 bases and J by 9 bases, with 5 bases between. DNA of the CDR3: TGTGCCAGCAGCGGGAAAAAACTGTTTTTT. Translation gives CASSGKKLFF.

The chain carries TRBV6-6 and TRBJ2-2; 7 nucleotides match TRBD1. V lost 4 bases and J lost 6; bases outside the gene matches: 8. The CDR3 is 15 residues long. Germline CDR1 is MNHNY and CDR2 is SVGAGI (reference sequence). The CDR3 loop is CASSSRGQGAGELFF. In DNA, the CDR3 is TGTGCCAGCAGTTCCCGGGGTCAGGGGGCCGGGGAGCTGTTTTTT.

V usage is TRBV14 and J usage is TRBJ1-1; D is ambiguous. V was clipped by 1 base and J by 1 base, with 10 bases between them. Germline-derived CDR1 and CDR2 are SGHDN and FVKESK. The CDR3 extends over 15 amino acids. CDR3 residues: CASSQVLGQNTEAFF. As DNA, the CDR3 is TGTGCCAGCAGCCAAGTTTTAGGCCAGAACACTGAAGCTTTCTTT.

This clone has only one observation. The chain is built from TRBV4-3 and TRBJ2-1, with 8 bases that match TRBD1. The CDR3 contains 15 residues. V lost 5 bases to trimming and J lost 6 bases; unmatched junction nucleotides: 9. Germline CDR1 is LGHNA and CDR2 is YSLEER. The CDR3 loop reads CASSGTGTGFNEQFF. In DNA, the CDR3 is TGCGCCAGCAGCGGGACCGGGACAGGATTCAATGAGCAGTTCTTC.

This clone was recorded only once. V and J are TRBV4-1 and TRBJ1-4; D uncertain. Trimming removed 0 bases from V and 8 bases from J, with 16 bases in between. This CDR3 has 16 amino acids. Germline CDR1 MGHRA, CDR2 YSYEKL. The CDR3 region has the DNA TGCGCCAGCAGCCAAGATAGAGTCCTACGGGCAGAAAAACTGTTTTTT. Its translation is CASSQDRVLRAEKLFF.

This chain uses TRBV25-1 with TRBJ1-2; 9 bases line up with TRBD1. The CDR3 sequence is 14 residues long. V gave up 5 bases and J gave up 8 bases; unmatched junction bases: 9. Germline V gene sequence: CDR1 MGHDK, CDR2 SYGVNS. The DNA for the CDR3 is TGTGCCAGCAGTTGGGGACAGGGATTAGGAGGCTACACCTTC. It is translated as CASSWGQGLGGYTF.

The CDR3 region is CASSIAGDYEQYF. The CDR3, as DNA: TGCGCCAGCAGCATAGCGGGAGACTACGAGCAGTACTTC. V is TRBV5-1 and J is TRBJ2-7, with 9 nucleotides matching TRBD2. CDR1 is SGHRS and CDR2 is YFSETQ in the germline V gene. The CDR3 totals 13 residues. V shed 4 bases, J shed 3 bases, and the junction held 2 bases outside the gene matches.

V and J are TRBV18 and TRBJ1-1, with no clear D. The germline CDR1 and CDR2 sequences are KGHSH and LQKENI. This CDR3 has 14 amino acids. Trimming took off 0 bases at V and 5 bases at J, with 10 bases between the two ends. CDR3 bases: TGTGCCAGCTCACCACCCGGGGTGAGAACTGAAGCTTTCTTT. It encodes CASSPPGVRTEAFF.

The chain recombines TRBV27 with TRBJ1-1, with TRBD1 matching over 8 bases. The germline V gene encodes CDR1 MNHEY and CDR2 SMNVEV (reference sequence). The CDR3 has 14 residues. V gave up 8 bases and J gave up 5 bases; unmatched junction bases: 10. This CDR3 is CASGVQGAHTEAFF. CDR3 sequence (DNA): TGTGCCAGCGGGGTTCAGGGGGCCCATACTGAAGCTTTCTTT.

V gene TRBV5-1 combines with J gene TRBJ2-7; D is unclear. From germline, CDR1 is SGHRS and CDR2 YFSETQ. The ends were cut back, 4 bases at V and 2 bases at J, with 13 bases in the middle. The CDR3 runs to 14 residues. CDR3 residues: CASSKSRDTYEQYF. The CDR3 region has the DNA TGCGCCAGCAGCAAGTCCAGAGATACCTACGAGCAGTACTTC.

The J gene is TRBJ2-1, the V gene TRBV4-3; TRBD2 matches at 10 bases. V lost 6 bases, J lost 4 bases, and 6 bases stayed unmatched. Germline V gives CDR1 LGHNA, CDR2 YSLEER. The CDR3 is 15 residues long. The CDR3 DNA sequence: TGCGCCAGCAGACCCGGGACTAGCGTTTACAATGAGCAGTTCTTC. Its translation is CASRPGTSVYNEQFF.

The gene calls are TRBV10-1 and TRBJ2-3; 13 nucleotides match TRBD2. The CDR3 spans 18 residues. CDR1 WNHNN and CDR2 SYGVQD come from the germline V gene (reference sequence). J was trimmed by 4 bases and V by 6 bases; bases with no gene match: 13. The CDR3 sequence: CASSLRPRTSGSPDTQYF. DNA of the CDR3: TGCGCCAGCAGCTTAAGACCTCGGACTAGCGGGAGCCCAGATACGCAGTATTTT.

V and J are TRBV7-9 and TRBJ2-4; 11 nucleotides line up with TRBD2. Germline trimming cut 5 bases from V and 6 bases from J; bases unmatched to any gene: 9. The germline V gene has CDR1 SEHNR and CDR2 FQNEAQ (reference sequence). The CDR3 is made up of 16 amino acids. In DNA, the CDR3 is TGTGCCAGCAGCATTAGCGGGAGGGCCGGGGGAAACATTCAGTACTTC. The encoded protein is CASSISGRAGGNIQYF.

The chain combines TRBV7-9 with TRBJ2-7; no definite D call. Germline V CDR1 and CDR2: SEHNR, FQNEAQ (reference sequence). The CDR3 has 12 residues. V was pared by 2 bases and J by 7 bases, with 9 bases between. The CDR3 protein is CASSLFLGEQYV. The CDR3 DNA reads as TGTGCCAGCAGCTTATTCTTGGGGGAGCAGTACGTC.

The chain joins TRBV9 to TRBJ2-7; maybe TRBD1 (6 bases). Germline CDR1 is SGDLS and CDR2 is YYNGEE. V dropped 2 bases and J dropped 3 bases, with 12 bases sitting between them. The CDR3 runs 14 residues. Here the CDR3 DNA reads TGTGCCAGCAGCGTCGGGGACACTAACTACGAGCAGTACTTC. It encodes CASSVGDTNYEQYF.

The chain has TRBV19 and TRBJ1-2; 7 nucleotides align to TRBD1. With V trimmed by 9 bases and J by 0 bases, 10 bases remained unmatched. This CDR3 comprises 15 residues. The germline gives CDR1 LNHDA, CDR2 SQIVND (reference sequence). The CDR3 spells CASGTVNYANYGYTF. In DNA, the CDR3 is TGTGCCAGCGGGACAGTGAATTATGCTAACTATGGCTACACCTTC.

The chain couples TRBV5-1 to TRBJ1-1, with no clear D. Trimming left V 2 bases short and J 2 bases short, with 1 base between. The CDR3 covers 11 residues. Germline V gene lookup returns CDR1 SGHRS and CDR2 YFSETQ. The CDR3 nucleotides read TGCGCCAGCAGCTTAAACACTGAAGCTTTCTTT. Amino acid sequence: CASSLNTEAFF.

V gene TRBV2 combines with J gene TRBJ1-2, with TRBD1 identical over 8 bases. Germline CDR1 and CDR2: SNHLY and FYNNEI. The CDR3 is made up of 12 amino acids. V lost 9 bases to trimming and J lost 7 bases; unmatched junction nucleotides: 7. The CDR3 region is CARGTTGGGYTF. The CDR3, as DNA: TGTGCCAGAGGGACTACAGGGGGTGGCTACACCTTC. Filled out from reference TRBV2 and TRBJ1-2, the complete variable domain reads EPEVTQTPSHQVTQMGQEVILRCVPISNHLYFYWYRQILGQKVEFLVSFYNNEISEKSEIFDDQFSVERPDGSNFTLKIRSTKLEDSAMYFCARGTTGGGYTFGSGTRLTVV.

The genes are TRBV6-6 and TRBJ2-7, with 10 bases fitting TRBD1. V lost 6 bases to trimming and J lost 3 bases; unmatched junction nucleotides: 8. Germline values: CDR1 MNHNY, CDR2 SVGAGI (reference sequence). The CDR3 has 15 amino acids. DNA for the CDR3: TGTGCCAGCAGGCCTGGACAGGGGGTGTTCTACGAGCAGTACTTC. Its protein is CASRPGQGVFYEQYF.

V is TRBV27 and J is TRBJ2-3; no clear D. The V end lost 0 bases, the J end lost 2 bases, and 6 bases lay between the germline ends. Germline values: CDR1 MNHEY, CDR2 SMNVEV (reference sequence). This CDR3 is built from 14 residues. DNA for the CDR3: TGTGCCAGCAGTTTATCATCCCCCACAGATACGCAGTATTTT. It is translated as CASSLSSPTDTQYF.